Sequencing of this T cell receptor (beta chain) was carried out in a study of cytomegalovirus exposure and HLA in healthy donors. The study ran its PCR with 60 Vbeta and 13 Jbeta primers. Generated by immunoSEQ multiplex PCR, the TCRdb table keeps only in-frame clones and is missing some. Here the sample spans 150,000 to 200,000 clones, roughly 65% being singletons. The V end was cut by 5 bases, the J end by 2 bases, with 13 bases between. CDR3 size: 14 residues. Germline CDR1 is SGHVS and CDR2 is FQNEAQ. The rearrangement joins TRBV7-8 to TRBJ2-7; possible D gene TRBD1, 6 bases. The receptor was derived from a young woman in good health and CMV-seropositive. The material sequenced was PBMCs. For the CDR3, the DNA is TGTGCCAGCAGCCGAGCAGGGGAACCCTACGAGCAGTACTTC. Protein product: CASSRAGEPYEQYF.